These 11 T cell receptor beta chains were sequenced from one sample in a study of T cell changes during pregnancy in multiple sclerosis. Using immunoSEQ multiplex PCR, the repertoire was profiled, and TCRdb retains in-frame clones only, with some absent. The sample yields some 64,000 clones, about nine tenths seen once. The sequenced sample was peripheral blood, obtained in the first trimester of pregnancy. The receptors stem from a female donor in good health, enrolled as a control in a pregnancy study.

J is TRBJ2-3 and V is TRBV10-3; D may be TRBD2 (5 bases). Germline V lookup: CDR1 ENHRY, CDR2 SYGVKD. The ends were cut back, 0 bases at V and 1 base at J, with 5 bases in the middle. CDR3 length: 14 amino acids. The CDR3 protein is CAISESGGTDTQYF. In DNA form, the CDR3 reads TGTGCCATCAGTGAGTCGGGAGGCACAGATACGCAGTATTTT.

The chain links TRBV7-9 to TRBJ1-3; no reliable D call. The ends were cut back, 5 bases at V and 2 bases at J, with 7 bases in the middle. The germline CDR1 and CDR2 sequences are SEHNR and FQNEAQ (reference sequence). This CDR3 region has 13 residues. CDR3 loop: CASSRETGNTIYF. CDR3 nucleotides: TGTGCCAGCAGCAGGGAGACTGGAAACACCATATATTTT. Combining the CDR3 with reference TRBV7-9 and TRBJ1-3 gives the whole variable domain DTGVSQNPRHKITKRGQNVTFRCDPISEHNRLYWYRQTLGQGPEFLTYFQNEAQLEKSRLLSDRFSAERPKGSFSTLEIQRTEQGDSAMYLCASSRETGNTIYFGEGSWLTVV.

V usage is TRBV4-2 and J usage is TRBJ2-3, with D possibly matching TRBD1 (5 bases). The CDR3 has 13 residues. Trimming took 0 bases from V and 8 from J, leaving 9 bases between them. Germline assignment: CDR1 LGHNA and CDR2 YNFKEQ. This chain's CDR3 is CASSQDQQATQYF. CDR3 in DNA: TGTGCCAGCAGCCAAGATCAACAGGCTACGCAGTATTTT.

The chain joins TRBV7-2 to TRBJ2-7; D unclear. Looked up from germline, CDR1 is SGHTA and CDR2 is FQGNSA. CDR3 length: 14 residues. The germline V and J ends were trimmed by 2 bases and 3 bases, with 11 bases remaining between them. The CDR3 DNA follows: TGTGCCAGCAGCTTAAGGAGTCCCAGCTACGAGCAGTACTTC. It codes for CASSLRSPSYEQYF.

This chain joins TRBV30 and TRBJ2-7; D remains ambiguous. The germline V gene encodes CDR1 GTSNPN and CDR2 SVGIG (reference sequence). The CDR3 length is 15 residues. V lost 1 base and J 0 bases, leaving 13 bases between the germline ends. The CDR3, as DNA: TGTGCCTGGAGTGGGGCCCAGGTTTTCTCCTACGAGCAGTACTTC. Encoded protein: CAWSGAQVFSYEQYF.

V and J are TRBV4-3 and TRBJ1-1; D call uncertain. The CDR3 is 15 residues long. Germline V lookup: CDR1 LGHNA, CDR2 YSLEER. V was pared by 1 base and J by 2 bases, with 11 bases between. Written as DNA, the CDR3 is TGCGCCAGCAGCCAAGGGCTTTATTCAAACACTGAAGCTTTCTTT. Its protein is CASSQGLYSNTEAFF.

To note about this clone: Germline is not matched at one junction end, which may reflect a read error. J is TRBJ2-5 and V is TRBV6-1, with TRBD2 identical over 7 bases. This CDR3 is built from 16 residues. The germline V gene has CDR1 MNHNS and CDR2 SASEGT. In DNA form, the CDR3 reads TGTGCCAGCAGCGAAGGTACTAGCGCCTACCAAGAGACCCAGTACTTC. It yields the protein CASSEGTSAYQETQYF.

This rearrangement joins TRBV27 to TRBJ2-1, with 11 bases fitting TRBD2. The V and J ends lost 6 bases and 6 bases, in that order; junction bases with no gene match: 7. Looked up from germline, CDR1 is MNHEY and CDR2 is SMNVEV (reference sequence). This CDR3 comprises 15 residues. The CDR3 is CASSLLAGEGNEQFF. CDR3 in DNA: TGTGCCAGCAGCCTACTAGCGGGAGAGGGCAATGAGCAGTTCTTC.

The rearrangement joins TRBV9 to TRBJ2-2; 7 bases fit TRBD1. The CDR3 consists of 15 residues. CDR1 and CDR2 from the germline V gene are SGDLS and YYNGEE. J was trimmed by 3 bases and V by 6 bases; bases with no gene match: 8. CDR3 bases: TGTGCCAGCACTTACGGGACAGCGGACACCGGGGAGCTGTTTTTT. This gives the protein CASTYGTADTGELFF.

The genes are TRBV19 and TRBJ1-3; D is undetermined. CDR1 and CDR2 from the germline V gene are LNHDA and SQIVND (reference sequence). V dropped 5 bases and J dropped 0 bases, with 14 bases sitting between them. The CDR3 has 16 residues. The CDR3 is CASSGRAYYSGNTIYF. DNA of the CDR3: TGTGCCAGTAGTGGGAGGGCCTACTACTCTGGAAACACCATATATTTT.

CDR3 DNA: TGTGCCATCAGACCACCGGGGGACAGGGCCGGCTACACCTTC. It specifies CAIRPPGDRAGYTF. This chain links TRBV10-3 with TRBJ1-2; TRBD1 matches 9 bases. V was pared by 6 bases and J by 8 bases, with 10 bases of the junction left unmatched. This CDR3 is built from 14 residues. Germline-derived CDR1 and CDR2 are ENHRY and SYGVKD.